The T cell receptor beta chain under discussion was sequenced for a study of cytomegalovirus exposure and HLA in healthy donors. About the study: Of 398 genotyped donors, roughly 81% clustered with self-reported Caucasian donors.

The PCR employed 60 Vbeta primers together with 13 Jbeta primers. This table comes from immunoSEQ multiplex PCR, and its TCRdb copy is limited to in-frame clones, with some not included. The sample lists over 200,000 clones, around 75% occurring once. J was trimmed by 2 bases and V by 5 bases; bases with no gene match: 1. The CDR3 extends over 14 amino acids. Germline V lookup: CDR1 SGHNT, CDR2 YYREEE (reference sequence). Overall study findings and caveats: The sole available immune exposure information was CMV serostatus. Segments of the TCR beta V type were, in most cases, productive about 87% or about 30% of the time in an earlier analysis. Reported results showed that the classifier diagnosed cytomegalovirus status with high specificity and sensitivity.

Points on this clone: Its antigen is not identified.

The chain links TRBV5-4 to TRBJ2-3, with 11 bases aligning to TRBD2. Input material: PBMCs. This TCR derives from a woman younger than 45 in good health and CMV-seronegative. CDR3 bases: TGTGCCAGCAGACTAGCGGGGGACACAGATACGCAGTATTTT. Its protein product is CASRLAGDTDTQYF.